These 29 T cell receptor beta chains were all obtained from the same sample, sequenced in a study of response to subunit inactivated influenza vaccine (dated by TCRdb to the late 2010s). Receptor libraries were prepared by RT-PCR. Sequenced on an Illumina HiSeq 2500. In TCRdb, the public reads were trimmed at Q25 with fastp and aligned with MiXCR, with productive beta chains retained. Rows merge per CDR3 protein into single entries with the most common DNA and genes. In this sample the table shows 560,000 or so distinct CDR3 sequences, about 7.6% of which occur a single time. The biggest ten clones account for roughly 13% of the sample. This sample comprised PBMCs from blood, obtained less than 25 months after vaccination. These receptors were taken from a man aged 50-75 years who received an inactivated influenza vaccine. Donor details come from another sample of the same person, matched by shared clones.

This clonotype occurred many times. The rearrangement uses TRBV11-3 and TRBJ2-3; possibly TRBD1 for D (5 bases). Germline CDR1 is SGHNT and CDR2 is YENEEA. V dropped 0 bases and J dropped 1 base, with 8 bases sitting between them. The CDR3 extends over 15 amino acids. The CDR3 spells CASSLDQGRTDTQYF. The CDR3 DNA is TGTGCCAGCAGCTTAGATCAGGGCCGCACAGATACGCAGTATTTT.

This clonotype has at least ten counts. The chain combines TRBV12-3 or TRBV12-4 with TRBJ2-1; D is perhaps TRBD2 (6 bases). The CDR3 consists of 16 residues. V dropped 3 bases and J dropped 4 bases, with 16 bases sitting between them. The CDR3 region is CASSFHPSEEYNEQFF. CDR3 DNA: TGTGCCAGCAGTTTTCACCCTAGCGAGGAATACAATGAGCAGTTCTTC.

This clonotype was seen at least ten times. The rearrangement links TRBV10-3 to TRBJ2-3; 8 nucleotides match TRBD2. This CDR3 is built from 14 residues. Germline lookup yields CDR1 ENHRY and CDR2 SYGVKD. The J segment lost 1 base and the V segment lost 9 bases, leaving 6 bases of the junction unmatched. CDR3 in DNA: TGTGCCATGTCACAAGCGGGGGGCACAGATACGCAGTATTTT. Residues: CAMSQAGGTDTQYF.

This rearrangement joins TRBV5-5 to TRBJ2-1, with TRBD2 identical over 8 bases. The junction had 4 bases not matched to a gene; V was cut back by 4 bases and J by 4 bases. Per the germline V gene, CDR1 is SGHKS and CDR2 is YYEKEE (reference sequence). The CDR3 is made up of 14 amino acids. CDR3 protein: CASSTGGQYNEQFF. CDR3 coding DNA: TGTGCCAGCAGCACGGGGGGGCAGTACAATGAGCAGTTCTTC. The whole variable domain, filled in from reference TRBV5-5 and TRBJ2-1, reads DAGVTQSPTHLIKTRGQQVTLRCSPISGHKSVSWYQQVLGQGPQFIFQYYEKEERGRGNFPDRFSARQFPNYSSELNVNALLLGDSALYLCASSTGGQYNEQFFGPGTRLTVL.

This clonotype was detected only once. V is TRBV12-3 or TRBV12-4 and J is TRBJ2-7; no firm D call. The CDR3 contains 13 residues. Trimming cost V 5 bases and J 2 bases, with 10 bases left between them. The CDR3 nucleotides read TGTGCCAGCAGTACTTACCTAGCCTACGAGCAGTACTTC. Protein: CASSTYLAYEQYF.

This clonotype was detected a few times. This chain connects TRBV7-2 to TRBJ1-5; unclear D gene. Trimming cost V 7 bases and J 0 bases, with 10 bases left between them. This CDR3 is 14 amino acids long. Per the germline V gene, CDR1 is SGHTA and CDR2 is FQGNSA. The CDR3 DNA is TGTGCCAGCACCATGGAGTATAGCAATCAGCCCCAGCATTTT. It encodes CASTMEYSNQPQHF.

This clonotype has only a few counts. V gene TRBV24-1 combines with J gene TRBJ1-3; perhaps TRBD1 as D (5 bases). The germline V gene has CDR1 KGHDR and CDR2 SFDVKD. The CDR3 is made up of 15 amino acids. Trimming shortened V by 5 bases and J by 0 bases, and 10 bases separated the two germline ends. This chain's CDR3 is CATSGPTDSGNTIYF. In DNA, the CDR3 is TGTGCCACCAGTGGTCCGACAGACTCTGGAAACACCATATATTTT.

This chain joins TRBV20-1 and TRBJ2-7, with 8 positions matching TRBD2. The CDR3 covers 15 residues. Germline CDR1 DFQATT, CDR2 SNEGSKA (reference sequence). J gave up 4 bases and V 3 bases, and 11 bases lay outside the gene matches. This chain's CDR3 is CSASDVSGIYYEQYF. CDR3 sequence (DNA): TGCAGTGCTAGTGATGTTAGCGGGATCTATTACGAGCAGTACTTC.

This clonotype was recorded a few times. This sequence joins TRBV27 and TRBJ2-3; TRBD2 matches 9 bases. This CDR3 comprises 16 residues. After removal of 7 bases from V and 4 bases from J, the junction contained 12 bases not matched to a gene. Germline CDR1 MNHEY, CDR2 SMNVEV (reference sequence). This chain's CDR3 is CASTTLRREGPDTQYF. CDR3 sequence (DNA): TGTGCCAGCACAACATTAAGGCGGGAGGGCCCAGATACGCAGTATTTT.

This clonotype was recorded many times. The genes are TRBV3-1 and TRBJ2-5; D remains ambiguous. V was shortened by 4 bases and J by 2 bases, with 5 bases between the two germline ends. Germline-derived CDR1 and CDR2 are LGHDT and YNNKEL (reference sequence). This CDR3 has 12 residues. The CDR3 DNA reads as TGTGCCAGCAGCCCGGCGCAAGAGACCCAGTACTTC. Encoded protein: CASSPAQETQYF.

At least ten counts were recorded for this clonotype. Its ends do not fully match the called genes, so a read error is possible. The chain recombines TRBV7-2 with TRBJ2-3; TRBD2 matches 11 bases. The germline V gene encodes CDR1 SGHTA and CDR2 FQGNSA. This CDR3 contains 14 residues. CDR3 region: CASSIAGGRDTQYF. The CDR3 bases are TGTGCCAGCAGCATAGCGGGAGGGCGGGATACGCAGTATTTT.

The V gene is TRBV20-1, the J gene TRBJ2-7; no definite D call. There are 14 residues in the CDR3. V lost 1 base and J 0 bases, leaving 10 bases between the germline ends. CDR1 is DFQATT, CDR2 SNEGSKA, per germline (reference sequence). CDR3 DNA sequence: TGCAGTGCTAGAGGCATGCAACTCTCCTACGAGCAGTACTTC. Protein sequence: CSARGMQLSYEQYF.

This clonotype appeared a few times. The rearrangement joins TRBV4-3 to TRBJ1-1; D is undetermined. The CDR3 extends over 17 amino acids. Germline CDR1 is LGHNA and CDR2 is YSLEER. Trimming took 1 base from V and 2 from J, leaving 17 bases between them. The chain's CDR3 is CASSQGYGRQLNTEAFF. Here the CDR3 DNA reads TGCGCCAGCAGCCAAGGGTATGGCAGACAACTTAACACTGAAGCTTTCTTT.

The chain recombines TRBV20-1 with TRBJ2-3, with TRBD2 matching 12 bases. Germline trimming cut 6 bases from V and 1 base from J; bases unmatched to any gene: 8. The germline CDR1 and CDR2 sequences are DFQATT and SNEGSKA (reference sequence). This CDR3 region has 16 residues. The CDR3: CSAPSGRAVGTDTQYF. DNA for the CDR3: TGCAGTGCCCCTAGCGGGAGGGCCGTTGGCACAGATACGCAGTATTTT.

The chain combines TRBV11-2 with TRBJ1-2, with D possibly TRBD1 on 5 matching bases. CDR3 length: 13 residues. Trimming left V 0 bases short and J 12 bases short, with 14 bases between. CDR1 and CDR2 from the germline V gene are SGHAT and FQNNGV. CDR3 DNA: TGTGCCAGCAGCTTAGATCGGACAATAGCTAACACCTTC. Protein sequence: CASSLDRTIANTF.

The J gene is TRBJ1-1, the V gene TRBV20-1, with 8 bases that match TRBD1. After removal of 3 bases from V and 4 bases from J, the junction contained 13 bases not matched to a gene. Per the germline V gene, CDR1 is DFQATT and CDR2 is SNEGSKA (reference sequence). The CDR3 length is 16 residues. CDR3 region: CSASSSGQGMGTEAFF. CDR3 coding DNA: TGCAGTGCTAGTTCTTCCGGACAGGGAATGGGCACTGAAGCTTTCTTT.

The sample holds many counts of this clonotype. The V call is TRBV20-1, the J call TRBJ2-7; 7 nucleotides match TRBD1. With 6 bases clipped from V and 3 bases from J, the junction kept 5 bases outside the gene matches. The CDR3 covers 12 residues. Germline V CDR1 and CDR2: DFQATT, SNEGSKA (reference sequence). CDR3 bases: TGCAGTGCAAGGGACAGCCTCTACGAGCAGTACTTC. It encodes CSARDSLYEQYF.

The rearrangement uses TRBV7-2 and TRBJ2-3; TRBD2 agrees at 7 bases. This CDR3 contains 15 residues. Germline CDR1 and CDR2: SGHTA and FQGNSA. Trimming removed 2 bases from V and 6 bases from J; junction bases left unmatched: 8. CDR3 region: CASSLRVGSGDTQYF. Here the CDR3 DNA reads TGTGCCAGCAGCTTAAGGGTGGGTAGCGGGGATACGCAGTATTTT.

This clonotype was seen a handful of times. The CDR3 region is CASSQERGSYEQYF. CDR3 sequence (DNA): TGCGCCAGCAGCCAAGAACGAGGGAGCTACGAGCAGTACTTC. The J gene is TRBJ2-7, the V gene TRBV4-3; D may be TRBD2 (5 bases). The CDR3 is 14 residues long. The V and J ends lost 0 bases and 3 bases respectively, with 9 bases between them. The germline gives CDR1 LGHNA, CDR2 YSLEER.

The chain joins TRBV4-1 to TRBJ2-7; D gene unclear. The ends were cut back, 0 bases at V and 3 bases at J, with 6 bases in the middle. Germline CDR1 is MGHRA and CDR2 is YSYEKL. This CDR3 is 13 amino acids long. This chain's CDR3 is CASSQEPNYEQYF. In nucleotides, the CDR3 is TGCGCCAGCAGCCAAGAACCAAACTACGAGCAGTACTTC.

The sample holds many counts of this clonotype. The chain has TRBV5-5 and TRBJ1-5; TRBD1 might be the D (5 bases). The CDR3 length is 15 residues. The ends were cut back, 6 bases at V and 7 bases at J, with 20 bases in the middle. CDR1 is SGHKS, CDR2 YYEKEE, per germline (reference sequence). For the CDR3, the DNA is TGTGCCAGCACCTATGGAGGGGTGTCAGGGCAGCCCCAGCATTTT. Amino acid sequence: CASTYGGVSGQPQHF.

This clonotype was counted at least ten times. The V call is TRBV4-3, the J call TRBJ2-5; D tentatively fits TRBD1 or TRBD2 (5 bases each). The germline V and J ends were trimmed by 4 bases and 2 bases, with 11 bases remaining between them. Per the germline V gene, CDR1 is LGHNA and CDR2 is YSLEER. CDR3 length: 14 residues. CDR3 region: CASSPGDRQETQYF. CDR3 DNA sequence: TGCGCCAGCAGCCCCGGGGACCGACAAGAGACCCAGTACTTC.

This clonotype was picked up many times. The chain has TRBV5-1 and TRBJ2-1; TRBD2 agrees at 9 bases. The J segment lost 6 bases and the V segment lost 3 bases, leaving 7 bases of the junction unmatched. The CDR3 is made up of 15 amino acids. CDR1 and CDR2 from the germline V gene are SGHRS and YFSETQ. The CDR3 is CASSSGTSPFNEQFF. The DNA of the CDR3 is TGCGCCAGCAGCTCCGGGACTAGCCCTTTCAATGAGCAGTTCTTC. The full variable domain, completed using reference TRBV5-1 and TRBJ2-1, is KAGVTQTPRYLIKTRGQQVTLSCSPISGHRSVSWYQQTPGQGLQFLFEYFSETQRNKGNFPGRFSGRQFSNSRSEMNVSTLELGDSALYLCASSSGTSPFNEQFFGPGTRLTVL.

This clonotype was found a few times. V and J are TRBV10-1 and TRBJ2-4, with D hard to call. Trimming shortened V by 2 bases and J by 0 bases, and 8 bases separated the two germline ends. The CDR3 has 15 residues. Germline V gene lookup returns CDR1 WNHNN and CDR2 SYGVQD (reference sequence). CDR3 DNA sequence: TGCGCCAGCAGTGAGGGGTCCCCAGCCAAAAACATTCAGTACTTC. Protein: CASSEGSPAKNIQYF.

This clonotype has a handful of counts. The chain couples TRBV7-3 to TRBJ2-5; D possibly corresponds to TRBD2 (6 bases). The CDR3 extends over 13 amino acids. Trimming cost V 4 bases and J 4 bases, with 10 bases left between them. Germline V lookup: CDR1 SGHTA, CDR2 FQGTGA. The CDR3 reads CASSWRVGETQYF. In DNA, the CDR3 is TGTGCCAGCAGCTGGAGGGTTGGAGAGACCCAGTACTTC.

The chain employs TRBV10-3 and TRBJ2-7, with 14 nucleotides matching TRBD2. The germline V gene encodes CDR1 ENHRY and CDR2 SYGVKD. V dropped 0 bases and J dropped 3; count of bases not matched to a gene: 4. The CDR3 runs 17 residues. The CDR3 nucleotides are TGTGCCATCAGTGAGTCGTGGGGACTAGCGGGGGACTACGAGCAGTACTTC. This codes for CAISESWGLAGDYEQYF.

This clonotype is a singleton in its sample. Written as DNA, the CDR3 is TGCAGTGCCCTGGGGACTAGCGGGTTTGTCAATGAGCAGTTCTTC. Residues: CSALGTSGFVNEQFF. J is TRBJ2-1 and V is TRBV20-1; 12 bases map to TRBD2. The J segment lost 6 bases and the V segment lost 6 bases, leaving 9 bases of the junction unmatched. The CDR3 length is 15 residues. CDR1 is DFQATT, CDR2 SNEGSKA, per germline (reference sequence).

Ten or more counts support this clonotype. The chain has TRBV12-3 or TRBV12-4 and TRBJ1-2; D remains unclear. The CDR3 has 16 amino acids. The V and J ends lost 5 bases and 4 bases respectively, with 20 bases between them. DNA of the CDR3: TGTGCCAGCAGTCCCACGGGAACGCCCCGTGGCTATGGCTACACCTTC. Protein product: CASSPTGTPRGYGYTF.

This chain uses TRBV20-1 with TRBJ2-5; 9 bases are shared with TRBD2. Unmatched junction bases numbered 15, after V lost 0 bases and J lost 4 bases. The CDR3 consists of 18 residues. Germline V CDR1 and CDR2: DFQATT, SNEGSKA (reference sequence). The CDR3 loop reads CSARDYGGSSGDLETQYF. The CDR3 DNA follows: TGCAGTGCTAGAGATTATGGGGGATCTAGCGGGGACTTAGAGACCCAGTACTTC.